These 16 T cell receptor beta chains were all obtained from the same sample, sequenced in a study of T cell responses to AZD1222 COVID-19 vaccine. Assay used: immunoSEQ multiplex PCR; TCRdb lists only in-frame clones, some missing. The table shows about 210,000 clones, with about 95% occurring only once. The sample consisted of peripheral blood, taken 28 days after the second dose of the MenACWY control vaccine. These receptors all come from an adult who received the MenACWY meningococcal vaccine as a control.

V and J are TRBV27 and TRBJ2-3, with D hard to call. The V gene's germline CDR1 is MNHEY and CDR2 SMNVEV (reference sequence). Deletions cut 3 bases from V and 2 bases from J, with 9 bases between. The CDR3 runs to 14 residues. The CDR3 coding sequence is TGTGCCAGCAGTTTGGTTGGTTCCACAGATACGCAGTATTTT. Protein sequence: CASSLVGSTDTQYF.

The chain uses TRBV9 and TRBJ2-2; D ambiguous. The germline CDR1 and CDR2 sequences are SGDLS and YYNGEE. Trimming took off 6 bases at V and 3 bases at J, with 9 bases between the two ends. The CDR3 spans 13 residues. CDR3 residues: CASTVGDTGELFF. CDR3 nucleotides: TGTGCCAGCACCGTGGGTGACACCGGGGAGCTGTTTTTT.

The chain couples TRBV5-4 to TRBJ2-3; 7 nucleotides agree with TRBD1. J gave up 2 bases and V 4 bases, and 4 bases lay outside the gene matches. The CDR3 extends over 14 amino acids. CDR1 and CDR2 (germline): SGHNT, YYREEE (reference sequence). CDR3 residues: CASSPGQSTDTQYF. CDR3 nucleotide sequence: TGTGCCAGCAGCCCGGGACAGTCCACAGATACGCAGTATTTT. Full variable domain (missing parts from reference TRBV5-4 and TRBJ2-3): ETGVTQSPTHLIKTRGQQVTLRCSSQSGHNTVSWYQQALGQGPQFIFQYYREEENGRGNFPPRFSGLQFPNYSSELNVNALELDDSALYLCASSPGQSTDTQYFGPGTRLTVL.

The gene calls are TRBV2 and TRBJ2-2, with unresolved D. Trimming cost V 5 bases and J 5 bases, with 15 bases left between them. CDR3 size: 15 residues. Germline CDR1 reads SNHLY; CDR2 reads FYNNEI. CDR3: CASSPIDPRTGELFF. In DNA form, the CDR3 reads TGTGCCAGCAGTCCTATAGATCCACGGACCGGGGAGCTGTTTTTT.

V and J are TRBV19 and TRBJ2-1, with 10 bases fitting TRBD2. In germline, CDR1 is LNHDA, CDR2 SQIVND (reference sequence). CDR3 length equals 17 residues. J lost 8 bases, V lost 5 bases, and 15 bases had no gene match. For the CDR3, the DNA is TGTGCCAGTAGTCATCCCCGTGCTAGCGGGAGTAGGGATGAGCAGTTCTTC. The encoded protein is CASSHPRASGSRDEQFF.

This chain uses TRBV7-8 with TRBJ1-1, with D unclear. This CDR3 is built from 16 residues. The germline V and J ends were trimmed by 0 bases and 4 bases, with 15 bases remaining between them. Looked up from germline, CDR1 is SGHVS and CDR2 is FQNEAQ. In nucleotides, the CDR3 is TGTGCCAGCAGCTTAGCTATTGGAGGATTTTTCACTGAAGCTTTCTTT. This encodes CASSLAIGGFFTEAFF.

This chain links TRBV27 with TRBJ1-1; TRBD1 might be the D (5 bases). This CDR3 spans 14 amino acids. CDR1 and CDR2 from the germline V gene are MNHEY and SMNVEV (reference sequence). V lost 5 bases and J 1 base, leaving 11 bases between the germline ends. The CDR3 spells CASSVGGWNTEAFF. CDR3 nucleotides: TGTGCCAGCAGTGTCGGGGGATGGAACACTGAAGCTTTCTTT.

CDR3 loop: CASSSTETQGFNYGYTF. The CDR3 DNA follows: TGTGCCAGCAGTTCGACCGAAACACAGGGGTTCAACTATGGCTACACCTTC. The chain carries TRBV28 and TRBJ1-2, with 7 bases matching TRBD1. The CDR3 is made up of 17 amino acids. With 4 bases clipped from V and 2 bases from J, the junction kept 13 bases outside the gene matches. Looked up from germline, CDR1 is MDHEN and CDR2 is SYDVKM.

The chain links TRBV28 to TRBJ1-3; 9 bases are a match to TRBD1. The V gene's germline CDR1 is MDHEN and CDR2 SYDVKM. Losses at the gene ends were 5 bases for V and 1 base for J; bases not matched to a gene: 3. This CDR3 region has 15 residues. CDR3 sequence reads: CASSEGTGSGNTIYF. CDR3 in DNA: TGTGCCAGCAGTGAGGGGACAGGGTCTGGAAACACCATATATTTT.

The chain links TRBV30 to TRBJ2-3; 7 bases align to TRBD2. Germline CDR1 GTSNPN, CDR2 SVGIG (reference sequence). CDR3 length equals 13 residues. J lost 5 bases, V lost 2 bases, and 4 bases had no gene match. The CDR3 loop reads CAWSRREKDTQYF. The CDR3, as DNA: TGTGCCTGGAGTCGGCGGGAGAAAGATACGCAGTATTTT.

The chain recombines TRBV29-1 with TRBJ2-2; no firm D call. Germline loops: CDR1 SQVTM, CDR2 ANQGSEA. The CDR3 has 14 residues. The V end lost 5 bases, the J end lost 2 bases, and 12 bases lay between the germline ends. This chain's CDR3 is CSVRMLENTGELFF. As DNA, the CDR3 is TGCAGCGTTCGCATGCTGGAAAACACCGGGGAGCTGTTTTTT.

This clone was seen a single time. The V and J genes are TRBV21-1 and TRBJ2-1; the table's D call, TRBD2, was not checked against the DNA. TRBV21-1 counts as a pseudogene. This CDR3 has 16 residues. CDR3: CASSKGVEDFNNEQFF. Here the CDR3 DNA reads TGTGCCAGCAGCAAAGGAGTGGAGGACTTTAACAATGAGCAGTTCTTC.

V usage is TRBV13 and J usage is TRBJ2-1, with TRBD2 matching 7 bases. CDR3 length: 17 amino acids. CDR1 and CDR2 from the germline V gene are PRHDT and FYEKMQ (reference sequence). J was trimmed by 5 bases and V by 0 bases; bases with no gene match: 10. CDR3 sequence: CASSLGLGGRGDNEQFF. The CDR3 DNA sequence: TGTGCCAGCAGCTTAGGCCTCGGGGGGAGAGGGGACAATGAGCAGTTCTTC.

This clone has a single count. The V call is TRBV6-5, the J call TRBJ2-5; D possibly corresponds to TRBD1 (6 bases). This CDR3 spans 15 amino acids. CDR1 and CDR2 from the germline V gene are MNHEY and SVGAGI. V was shortened by 7 bases and J by 5 bases, with 20 bases between the two germline ends. The CDR3 region is CASKPTSRGVETQYF. The DNA of the CDR3 is TGTGCCAGCAAGCCGACGAGCAGGGGCGTGGAGACCCAGTACTTC.

In regard to this clone: Germline is not matched at one junction end, which may reflect a read error. This sequence joins TRBV6-5 and TRBJ1-1, with no clear D. Germline V gene lookup returns CDR1 MNHEY and CDR2 SVGAGI. The CDR3 has 11 residues. This CDR3 is CASSSDRTRVF. CDR3 DNA: TGTGCCAGCAGCAGCGACCGAACGAGGGTCTTT.

This chain joins TRBV11-2 and TRBJ2-7; D gene uncertain. CDR3 size: 12 residues. The germline V and J ends were trimmed by 1 base and 3 bases, with 4 bases remaining between them. Germline V gene lookup returns CDR1 SGHAT and CDR2 FQNNGV. The chain's CDR3 is CASSLGLYEQYF. CDR3 coding DNA: TGTGCCAGCAGCTTAGGACTCTACGAGCAGTACTTC.